This T cell receptor (beta chain) was obtained from a study of blood T cell repertoires in COVID-19. In the study overall: The origin of the acute and convalescent COVID-19 samples was the United States, Italy and Spain. PBMCs, B-cell-depleted T cells, or T cells provided the cDNA or gDNA that made up the material.

In the original analysis: Estimation of nucleated cell counts was performed using reference gene primer amplification. Only in-frame clones appear in the TCRdb table, and some are missing; sequencing was by immunoSEQ multiplex PCR. The V and J calls and clone size are taken from that table; D and trimming were inferred from the DNA. The repertoire has 300,000 to 450,000 clones, around 87% of them found once; the top ten carry roughly 2%. Patients at the Seattle site were enrolled during active infection and followed longitudinally. Looked up from germline, CDR1 is MDHEN and CDR2 is SYDVKM. V was cut by 2 bases and J by 5 bases, with 11 bases left in between. This CDR3 region has 14 residues.

The V gene is TRBV28, the J gene TRBJ2-3; D might be TRBD2 (7 bases). The sequenced material came from peripheral blood. This sequence was found in a woman aged 55-69 years with COVID-19, enrolled during active disease. CDR3 loop: CASSLGGAIDTQYF. The CDR3, as DNA: TGTGCCAGCAGTTTAGGGGGGGCTATAGATACGCAGTATTTT.